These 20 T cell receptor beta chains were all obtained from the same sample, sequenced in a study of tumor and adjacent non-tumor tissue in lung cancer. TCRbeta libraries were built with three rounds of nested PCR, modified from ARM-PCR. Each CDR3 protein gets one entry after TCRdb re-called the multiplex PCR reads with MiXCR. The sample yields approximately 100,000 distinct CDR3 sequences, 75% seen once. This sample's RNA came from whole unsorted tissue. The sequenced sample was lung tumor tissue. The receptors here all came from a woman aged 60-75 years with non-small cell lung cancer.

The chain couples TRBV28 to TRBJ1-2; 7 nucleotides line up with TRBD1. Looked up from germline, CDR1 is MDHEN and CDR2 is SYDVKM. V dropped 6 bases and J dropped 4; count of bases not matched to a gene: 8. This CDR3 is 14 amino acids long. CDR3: CASRIPGQIYGYTF. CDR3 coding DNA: TGTGCCAGCAGAATCCCGGGACAGATCTATGGCTACACCTTC.

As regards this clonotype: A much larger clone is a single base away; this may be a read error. CDR3 DNA sequence: TGTGCCATCAGCTTGGGGGCGGGAGTCACCACAGATACGCAGTATTTT. This sequence encodes CAISLGAGVTTDTQYF. V and J are TRBV5-4 and TRBJ2-3; D possibly corresponds to TRBD2 (7 bases). The CDR3 loop spans 16 amino acids. Germline V CDR1 and CDR2: SGHNT, YYREEE (reference sequence).

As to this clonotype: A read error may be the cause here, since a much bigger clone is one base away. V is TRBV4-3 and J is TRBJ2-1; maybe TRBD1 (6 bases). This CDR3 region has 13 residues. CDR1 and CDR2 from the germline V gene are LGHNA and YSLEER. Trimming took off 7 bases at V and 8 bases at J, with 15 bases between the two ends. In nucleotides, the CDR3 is TGCGCCAGCAACCACATACAGGGTGATGAGCAGTTCTTC. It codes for CASNHIQGDEQFF.

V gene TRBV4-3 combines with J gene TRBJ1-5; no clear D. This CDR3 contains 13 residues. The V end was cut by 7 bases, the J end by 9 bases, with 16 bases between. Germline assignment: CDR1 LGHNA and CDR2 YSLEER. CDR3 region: CASIQQVDPPQHF. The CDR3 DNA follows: TGCGCCAGCATCCAGCAAGTGGATCCGCCCCAGCATTTT.

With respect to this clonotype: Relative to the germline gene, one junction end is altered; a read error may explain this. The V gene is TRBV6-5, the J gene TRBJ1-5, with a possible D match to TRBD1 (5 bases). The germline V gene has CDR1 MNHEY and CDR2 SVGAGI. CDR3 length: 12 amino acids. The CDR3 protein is CASRTGSQPQNF. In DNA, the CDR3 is TGTGCCAGCCGAACAGGCTCACAGCCACAGAATTTT.

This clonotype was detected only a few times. CDR3 sequence: CATWGETEAFF. The CDR3 DNA reads as TGTGCCACCTGGGGCGAGACTGAAGCTTTCTTT. V and J are TRBV28 and TRBJ1-1; D may be TRBD1 (5 bases). The V end was cut by 10 bases, the J end by 5 bases, with 11 bases between. This CDR3 is 11 amino acids long. Per germline, CDR1 MDHEN and CDR2 SYDVKM.

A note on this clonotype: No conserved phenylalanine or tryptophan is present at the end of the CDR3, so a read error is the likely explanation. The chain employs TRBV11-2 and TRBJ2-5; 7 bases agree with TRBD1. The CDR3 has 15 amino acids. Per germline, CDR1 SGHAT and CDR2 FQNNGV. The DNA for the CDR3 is TGTGCCATCAGCTCGACAGGGAGAGGGGGCGGGACCCAGTACTTA. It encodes CAISSTGRGGGTQYL.

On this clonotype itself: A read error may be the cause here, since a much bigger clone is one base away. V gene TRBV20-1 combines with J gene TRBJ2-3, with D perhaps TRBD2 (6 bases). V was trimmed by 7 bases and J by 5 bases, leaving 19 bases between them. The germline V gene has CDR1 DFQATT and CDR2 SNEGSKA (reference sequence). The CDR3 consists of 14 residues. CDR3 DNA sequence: TGCAGTGTCTCACCCAGCGGCGGGGAAGATACGCAGTATTTT. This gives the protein CSVSPSGGEDTQYF.

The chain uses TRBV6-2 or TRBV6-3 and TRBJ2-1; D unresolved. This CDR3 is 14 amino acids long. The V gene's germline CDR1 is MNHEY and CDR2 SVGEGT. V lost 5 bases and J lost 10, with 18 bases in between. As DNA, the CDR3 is TGTGCCAGCAGTCATCAGCCATCCTACAGAGAGCAGTTCTTC. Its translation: CASSHQPSYREQFF.

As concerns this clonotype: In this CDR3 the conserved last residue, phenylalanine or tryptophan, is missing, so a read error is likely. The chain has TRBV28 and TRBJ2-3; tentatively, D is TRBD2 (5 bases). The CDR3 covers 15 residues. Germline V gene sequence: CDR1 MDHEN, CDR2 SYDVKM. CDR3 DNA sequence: TGTGCTAGCAGTTACCCACCTAGCCTCACAGATACGCAGTATTCT. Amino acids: CASSYPPSLTDTQYS.

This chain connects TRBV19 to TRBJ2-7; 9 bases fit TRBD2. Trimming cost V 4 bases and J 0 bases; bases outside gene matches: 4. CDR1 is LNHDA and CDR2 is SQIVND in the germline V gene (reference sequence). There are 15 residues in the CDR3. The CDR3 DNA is TGTGCCAGTAGTACCACTAGCGGGTCCTCCTACGAGCAGTACTTC. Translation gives CASSTTSGSSYEQYF.

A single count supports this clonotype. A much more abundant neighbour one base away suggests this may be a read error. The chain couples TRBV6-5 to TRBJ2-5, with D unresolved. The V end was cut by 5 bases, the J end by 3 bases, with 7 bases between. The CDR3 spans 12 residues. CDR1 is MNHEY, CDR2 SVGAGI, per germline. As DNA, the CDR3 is TGTGCCAGCAGTGGCGGAGAAGAGACCCAGTACTTC. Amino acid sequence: CASSGGEETQYF.

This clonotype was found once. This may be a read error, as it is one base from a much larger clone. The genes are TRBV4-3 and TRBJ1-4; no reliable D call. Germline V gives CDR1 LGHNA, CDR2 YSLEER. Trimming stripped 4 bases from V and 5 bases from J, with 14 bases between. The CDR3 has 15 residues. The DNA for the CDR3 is TGCGCCAGCAGCCTGCGGCGGGCGGCAAATGAAAAACTGTTTTTT. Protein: CASSLRRAANEKLFF.

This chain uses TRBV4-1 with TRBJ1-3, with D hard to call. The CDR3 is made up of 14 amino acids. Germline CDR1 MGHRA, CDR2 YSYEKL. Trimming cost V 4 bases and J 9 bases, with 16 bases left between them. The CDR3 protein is CASSPHGIGSTIYF. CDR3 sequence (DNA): TGCGCCAGCAGCCCCCATGGAATCGGTAGCACCATATATTTT.

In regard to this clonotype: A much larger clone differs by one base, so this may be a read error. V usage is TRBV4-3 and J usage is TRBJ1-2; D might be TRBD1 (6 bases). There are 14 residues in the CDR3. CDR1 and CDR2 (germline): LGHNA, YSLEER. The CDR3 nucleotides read TGCGCCAACAGCCCTACGGGGGGCGGCTATGGCTACACCTTC. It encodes CANSPTGGGYGYTF.

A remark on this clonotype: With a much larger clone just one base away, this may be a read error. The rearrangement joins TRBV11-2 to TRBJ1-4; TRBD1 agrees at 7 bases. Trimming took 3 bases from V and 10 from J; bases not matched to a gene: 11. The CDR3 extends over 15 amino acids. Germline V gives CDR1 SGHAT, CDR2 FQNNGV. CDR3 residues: CASSFAGTEARKLFF. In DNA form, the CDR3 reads TGTGCCAGCAGCTTCGCCGGGACAGAGGCGCGAAAACTGTTTTTT.

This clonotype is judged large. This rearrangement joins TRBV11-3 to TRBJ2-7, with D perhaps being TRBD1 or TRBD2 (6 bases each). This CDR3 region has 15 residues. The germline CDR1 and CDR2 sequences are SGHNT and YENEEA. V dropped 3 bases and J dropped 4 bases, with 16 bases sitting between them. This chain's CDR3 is CASSLRQGTSYEQYF. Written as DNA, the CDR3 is TGTGCCAGCAGCTTGCGGCAGGGGACTTCTTACGAGCAGTACTTC.

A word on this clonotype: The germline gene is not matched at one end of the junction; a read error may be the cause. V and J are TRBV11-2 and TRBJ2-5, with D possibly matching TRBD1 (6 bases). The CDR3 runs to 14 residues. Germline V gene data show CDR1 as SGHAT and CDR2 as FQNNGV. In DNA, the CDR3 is TGTGCCAGCGGTCTACAGGGCGGTCAAGATACCCAGTACTTC. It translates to CASGLQGGQDTQYF.

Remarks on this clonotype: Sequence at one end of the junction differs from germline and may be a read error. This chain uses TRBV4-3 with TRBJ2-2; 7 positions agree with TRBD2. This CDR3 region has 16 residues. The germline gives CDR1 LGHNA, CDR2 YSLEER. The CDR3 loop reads CASSQGPAGYTGELFF. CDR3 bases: TGCGCCAGTAGCCAAGGGCCAGCGGGATACACTGGGGAGCTGTTTTTT.

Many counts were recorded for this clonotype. The CDR3 bases are TGCAGCGTTGGTTGGGAAGAGACCCAGTACTTC. This translates into CSVGWEETQYF. The chain is built from TRBV29-1 and TRBJ2-5; D call uncertain. CDR3 length equals 11 residues. V lost 4 bases to trimming and J lost 3 bases, with 6 bases between them. In germline, CDR1 is SQVTM, CDR2 ANQGSEA.